The 11 T cell receptor beta chains presented below share a single source sample, sequenced in a study of human T cells and chemical hapten exposure. Described time point: pre-sensitization, week 0. The treatment was: therapeutic diphenylcyclopropenone sensitization with weekly scalp DPC. RNA extraction used unfractionated whole blood as the source of total RNA. TCRdb itself ran the RACE reads through MiXCR, one entry per CDR3 protein. The table has approximately 50,000 distinct CDR3 sequences, approximately 9.6% seen once. The material sequenced was whole blood, taken in connection with sensitization to the hapten diphenylcyclopropenone (DPC). The receptors come from a woman aged 25-40 years with alopecia areata. Some clones in this sample may be carry-over from other donors' samples.

This clonotype occurred once. The chain joins TRBV19 to TRBJ2-1, with 11 nucleotides matching TRBD2. After removal of 1 base from V and 1 base from J, the junction contained 6 bases not matched to a gene. The CDR3 runs to 18 residues. CDR1 is LNHDA and CDR2 is SQIVND in the germline V gene (reference sequence). The CDR3 loop reads CASSIVSGGALSYNEQFF. In DNA form, the CDR3 reads TGTGCCAGTAGTATAGTTAGCGGGGGGGCCCTATCCTACAATGAGCAGTTCTTC.

This clonotype occurred many times. The chain couples TRBV12-3 or TRBV12-4 to TRBJ1-6; 9 bases align to TRBD1. The CDR3 consists of 16 residues. The V and J ends lost 0 bases and 7 bases, in that order; junction bases with no gene match: 4. The DNA of the CDR3 is TGTGCCAGCAGTTTAGCAGGACAGGGGCGGAATTCACCCCTCCACTTT. Amino acid sequence: CASSLAGQGRNSPLHF.

The sample holds a few counts of this clonotype. The genes are TRBV6-6 and TRBJ2-3; maybe TRBD1 (6 bases). The CDR3 runs to 17 residues. Germline CDR1 and CDR2: MNHNY and SVGAGI (reference sequence). V was trimmed by 7 bases and J by 0 bases, leaving 20 bases between them. This chain's CDR3 is CASNGGAGSNSTDTQYF. The CDR3 nucleotides read TGTGCCAGCAATGGGGGCGCAGGGTCAAATAGCACAGATACGCAGTATTTT.

This clonotype was observed a handful of times. The genes are TRBV6-2 or TRBV6-3 and TRBJ2-5, with a weak D call TRBD2 (5 bases). CDR1 and CDR2 (germline): MNHEY, SVGEGT. This CDR3 spans 13 amino acids. V was trimmed by 0 bases and J by 9 bases, leaving 11 bases between them. The CDR3 region has the DNA TGTGCCAGCAGTTACTCGAGGGTCGGGGCCCAGTACTTC. Protein sequence: CASSYSRVGAQYF.

V is TRBV29-1 and J is TRBJ2-6, with TRBD1 as a possible D gene (6 bases). CDR3 size: 15 residues. Germline V gene data show CDR1 as SQVTM and CDR2 as ANQGSEA. V lost 5 bases and J 0 bases, leaving 11 bases between the germline ends. CDR3 sequence: CSVSLGGSGANVLTF. The CDR3 nucleotides read TGCAGCGTTTCTTTAGGGGGCTCTGGGGCCAACGTCCTGACTTTC.

The V and J genes are TRBV6-2 or TRBV6-3 and TRBJ2-7; D not resolved. V gave up 5 bases and J gave up 0 bases, with 11 bases separating them. CDR1 and CDR2 from the germline V gene are MNHEY and SVGEGT. The CDR3 has 14 residues. This CDR3 is CASSPRWSSYEQYF. The CDR3 DNA sequence: TGTGCCAGCAGTCCTCGGTGGAGCTCCTACGAGCAGTACTTC.

This clonotype was recorded many times. The rearrangement links TRBV15 to TRBJ2-3; 7 nucleotides match TRBD2. The CDR3 is 16 residues long. Germline V gene lookup returns CDR1 LNHNV and CDR2 YYDKDF (reference sequence). V gave up 6 bases and J gave up 2 bases; unmatched junction bases: 11. CDR3 protein: CATSTRPSGVTDTQYF. The CDR3 DNA sequence: TGTGCCACCAGTACACGACCAAGCGGGGTCACAGATACGCAGTATTTT.

This clonotype was counted only a few times. The chain is built from TRBV3-1 and TRBJ2-3; 9 nucleotides align to TRBD1. The CDR3 has 18 residues. V lost 0 bases to trimming and J lost 7 bases; unmatched junction nucleotides: 14. From germline, CDR1 is LGHDT and CDR2 YNNKEL (reference sequence). The CDR3 is CASSQDLGGQGGGNTQYF. CDR3 nucleotides: TGTGCCAGCAGCCAAGATCTCGGGGGACAGGGCGGGGGAAATACGCAGTATTTT.

The chain couples TRBV7-2 to TRBJ2-7; a possible D gene is TRBD1 (6 bases). The ends were cut back, 3 bases at V and 6 bases at J, with 21 bases in the middle. Germline V gene lookup returns CDR1 SGHTA and CDR2 FQGNSA. CDR3 length: 16 amino acids. The CDR3 reads CASSLGLRGRVSEQYF. CDR3 nucleotides: TGTGCCAGCAGCTTGGGTCTCAGGGGCCGGGTCTCCGAGCAGTACTTC.

This clonotype was detected a few times. The chain couples TRBV5-1 to TRBJ2-7, with D perhaps TRBD1 or TRBD2 (7 bases each). Per germline, CDR1 SGHRS and CDR2 YFSETQ. V lost 0 bases and J 3 bases, leaving 13 bases between the germline ends. The CDR3 contains 15 residues. CDR3 nucleotide sequence: TGCGCCAGCAGCTTGGGGACAGGACTAGACTACGAGCAGTACTTC. This translates into CASSLGTGLDYEQYF. Filled out from reference TRBV5-1 and TRBJ2-7, the complete variable domain reads KAGVTQTPRYLIKTRGQQVTLSCSPISGHRSVSWYQQTPGQGLQFLFEYFSETQRNKGNFPGRFSGRQFSNSRSEMNVSTLELGDSALYLCASSLGTGLDYEQYFGPGTRLTVT.

This clonotype was seen at least ten times. The chain recombines TRBV4-1 with TRBJ2-7, with 9 nucleotides matching TRBD2. The germline CDR1 and CDR2 sequences are MGHRA and YSYEKL. The CDR3 totals 16 residues. V shed 0 bases and J 4 bases; nucleotides not matched to a gene: 7. Written as DNA, the CDR3 is TGCGCCAGCAGCCAAGAGCCGGTAGCGGGGGCTTACGAGCAGTACTTC. It translates to CASSQEPVAGAYEQYF.